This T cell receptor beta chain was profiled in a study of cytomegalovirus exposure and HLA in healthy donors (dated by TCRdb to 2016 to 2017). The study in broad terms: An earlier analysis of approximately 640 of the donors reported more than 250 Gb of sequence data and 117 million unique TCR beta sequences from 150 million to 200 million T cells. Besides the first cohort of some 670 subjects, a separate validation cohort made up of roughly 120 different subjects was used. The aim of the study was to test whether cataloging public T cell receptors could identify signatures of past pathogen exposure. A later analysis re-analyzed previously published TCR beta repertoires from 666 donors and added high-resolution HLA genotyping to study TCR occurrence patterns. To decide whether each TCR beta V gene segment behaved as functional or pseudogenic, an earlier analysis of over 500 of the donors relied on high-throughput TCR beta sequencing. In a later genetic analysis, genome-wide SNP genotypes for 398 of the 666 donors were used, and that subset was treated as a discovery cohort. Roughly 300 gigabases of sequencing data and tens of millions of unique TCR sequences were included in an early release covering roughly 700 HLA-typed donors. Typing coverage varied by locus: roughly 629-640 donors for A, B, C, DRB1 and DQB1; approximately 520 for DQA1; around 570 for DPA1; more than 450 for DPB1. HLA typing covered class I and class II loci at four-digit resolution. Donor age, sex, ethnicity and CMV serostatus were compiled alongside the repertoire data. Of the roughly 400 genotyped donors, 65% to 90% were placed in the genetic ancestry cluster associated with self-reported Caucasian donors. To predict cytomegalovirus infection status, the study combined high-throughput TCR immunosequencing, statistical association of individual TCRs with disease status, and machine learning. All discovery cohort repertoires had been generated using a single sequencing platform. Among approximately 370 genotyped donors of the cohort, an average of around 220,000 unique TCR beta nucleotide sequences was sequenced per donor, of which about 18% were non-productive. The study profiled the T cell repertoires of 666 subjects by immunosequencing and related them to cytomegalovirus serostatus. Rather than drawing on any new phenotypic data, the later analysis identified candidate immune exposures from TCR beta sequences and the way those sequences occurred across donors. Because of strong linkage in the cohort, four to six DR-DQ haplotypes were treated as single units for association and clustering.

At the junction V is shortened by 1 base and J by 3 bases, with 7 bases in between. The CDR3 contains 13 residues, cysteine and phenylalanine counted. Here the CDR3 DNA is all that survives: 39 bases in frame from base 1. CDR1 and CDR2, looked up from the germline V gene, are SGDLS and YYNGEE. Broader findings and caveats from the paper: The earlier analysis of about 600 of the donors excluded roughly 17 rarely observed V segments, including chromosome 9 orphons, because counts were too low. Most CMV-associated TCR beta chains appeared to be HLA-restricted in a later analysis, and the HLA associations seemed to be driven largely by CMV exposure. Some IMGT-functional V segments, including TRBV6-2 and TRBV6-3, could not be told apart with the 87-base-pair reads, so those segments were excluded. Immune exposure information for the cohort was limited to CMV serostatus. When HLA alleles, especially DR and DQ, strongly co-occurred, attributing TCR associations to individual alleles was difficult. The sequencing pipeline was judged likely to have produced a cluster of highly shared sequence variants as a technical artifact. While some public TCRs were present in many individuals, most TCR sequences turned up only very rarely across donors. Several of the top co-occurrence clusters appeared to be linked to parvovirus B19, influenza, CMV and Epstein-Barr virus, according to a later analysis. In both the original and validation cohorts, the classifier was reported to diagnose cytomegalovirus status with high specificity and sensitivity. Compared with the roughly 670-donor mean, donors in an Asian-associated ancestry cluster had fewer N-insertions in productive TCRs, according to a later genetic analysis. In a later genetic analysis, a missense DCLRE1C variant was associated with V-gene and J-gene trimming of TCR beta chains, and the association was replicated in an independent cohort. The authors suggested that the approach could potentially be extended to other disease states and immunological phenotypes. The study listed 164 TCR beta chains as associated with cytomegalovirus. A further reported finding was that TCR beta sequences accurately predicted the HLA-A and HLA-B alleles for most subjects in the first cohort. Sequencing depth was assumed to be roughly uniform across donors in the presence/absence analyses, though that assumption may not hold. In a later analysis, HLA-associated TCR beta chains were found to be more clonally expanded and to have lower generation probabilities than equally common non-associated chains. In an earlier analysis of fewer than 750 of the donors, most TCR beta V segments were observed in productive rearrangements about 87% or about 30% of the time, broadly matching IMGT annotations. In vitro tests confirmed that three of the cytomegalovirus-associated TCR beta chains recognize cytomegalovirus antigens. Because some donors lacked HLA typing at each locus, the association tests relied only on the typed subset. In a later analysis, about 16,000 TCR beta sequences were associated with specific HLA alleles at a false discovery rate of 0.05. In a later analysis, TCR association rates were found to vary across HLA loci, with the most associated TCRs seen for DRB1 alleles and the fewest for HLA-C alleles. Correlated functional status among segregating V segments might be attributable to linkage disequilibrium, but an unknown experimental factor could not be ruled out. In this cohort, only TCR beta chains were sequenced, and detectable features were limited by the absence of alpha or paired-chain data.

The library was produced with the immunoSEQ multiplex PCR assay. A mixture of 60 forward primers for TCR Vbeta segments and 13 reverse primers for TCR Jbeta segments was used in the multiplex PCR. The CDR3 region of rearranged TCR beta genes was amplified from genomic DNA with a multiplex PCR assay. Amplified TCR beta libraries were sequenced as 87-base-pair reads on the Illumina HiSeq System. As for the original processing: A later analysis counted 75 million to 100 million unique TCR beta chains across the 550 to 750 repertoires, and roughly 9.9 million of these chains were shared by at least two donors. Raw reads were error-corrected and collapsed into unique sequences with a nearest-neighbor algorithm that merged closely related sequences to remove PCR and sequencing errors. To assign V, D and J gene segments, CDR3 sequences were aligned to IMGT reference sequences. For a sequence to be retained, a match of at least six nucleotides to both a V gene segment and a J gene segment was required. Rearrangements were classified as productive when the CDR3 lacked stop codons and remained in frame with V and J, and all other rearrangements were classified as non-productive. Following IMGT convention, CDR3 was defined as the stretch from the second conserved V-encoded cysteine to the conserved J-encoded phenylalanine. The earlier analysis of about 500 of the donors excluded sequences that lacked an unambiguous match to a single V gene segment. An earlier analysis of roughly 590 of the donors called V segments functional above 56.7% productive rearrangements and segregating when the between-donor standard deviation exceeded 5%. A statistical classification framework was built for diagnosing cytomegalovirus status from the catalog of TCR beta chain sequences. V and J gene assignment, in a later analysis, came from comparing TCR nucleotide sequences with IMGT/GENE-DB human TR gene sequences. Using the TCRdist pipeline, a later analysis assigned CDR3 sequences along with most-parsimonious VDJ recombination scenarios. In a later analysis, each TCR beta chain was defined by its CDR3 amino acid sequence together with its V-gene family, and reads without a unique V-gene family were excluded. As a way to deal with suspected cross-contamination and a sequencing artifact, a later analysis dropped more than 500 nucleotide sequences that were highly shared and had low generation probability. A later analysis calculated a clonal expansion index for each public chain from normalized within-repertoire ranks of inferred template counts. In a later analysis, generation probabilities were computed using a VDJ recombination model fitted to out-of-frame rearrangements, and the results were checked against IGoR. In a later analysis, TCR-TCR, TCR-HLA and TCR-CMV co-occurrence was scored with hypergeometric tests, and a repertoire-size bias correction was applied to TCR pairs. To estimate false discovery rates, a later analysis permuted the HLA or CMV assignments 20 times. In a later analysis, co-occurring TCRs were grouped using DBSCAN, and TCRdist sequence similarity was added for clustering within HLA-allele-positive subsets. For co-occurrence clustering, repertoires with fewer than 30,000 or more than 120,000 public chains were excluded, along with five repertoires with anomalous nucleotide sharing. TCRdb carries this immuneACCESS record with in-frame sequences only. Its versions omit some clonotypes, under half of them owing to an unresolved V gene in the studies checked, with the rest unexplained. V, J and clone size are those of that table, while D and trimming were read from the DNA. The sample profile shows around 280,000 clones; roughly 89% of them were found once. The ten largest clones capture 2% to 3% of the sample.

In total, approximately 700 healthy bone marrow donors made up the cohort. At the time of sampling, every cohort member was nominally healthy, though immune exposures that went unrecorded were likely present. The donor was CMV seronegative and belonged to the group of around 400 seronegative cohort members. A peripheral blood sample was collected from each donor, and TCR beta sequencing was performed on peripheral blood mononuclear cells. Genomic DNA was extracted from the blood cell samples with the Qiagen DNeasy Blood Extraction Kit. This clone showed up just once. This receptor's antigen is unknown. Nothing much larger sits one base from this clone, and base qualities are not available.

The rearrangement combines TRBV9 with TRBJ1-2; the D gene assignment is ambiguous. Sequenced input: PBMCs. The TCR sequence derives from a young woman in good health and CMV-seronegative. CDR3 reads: CASSVTRDYGYTF. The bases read TGTGCCAGCAGCGTAACCCGGGACTATGGCTACACCTTC. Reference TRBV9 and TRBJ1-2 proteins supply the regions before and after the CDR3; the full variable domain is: DSGVTQTPKHLITATGQRVTLRCSPRSGDLSVYWYQQSLDQGLQFLIQYYNGEERAKGNILERFSAQQFPDLHSELNLSSLELGDSALYFCASSVTRDYGYTFGSGTRLTVV.